This TCR beta chain is from a study of kidney transplant recipient with SARS-CoV-2 infection. Comment on this clonotype: A much larger clone lies a single base off, so this may be a read error.

In TCRdb, the reads were re-called with MiXCR into one record per CDR3 protein. The sample records under 250,000 distinct CDR3 sequences, under 35% being singletons. Specimen: a blood sample, collected at baseline and on day 111 from a kidney transplant recipient. This TCR derives from a male patient in his thirties who had COVID-19 and was a kidney transplant recipient. Some T cells could come from the graft donor.

CDR3 region: CACSSLVVVRKTYGYTF. The CDR3 nucleotides are TGTGCCTGCAGCAGTCTAGTGGTCGTTAGAAAGACCTATGGCTACACCTTC. This chain joins TRBV16 and TRBJ1-2; D remains ambiguous. The CDR3 sequence is 17 residues long. Germline values: CDR1 KGHSY, CDR2 FQNENV.